These 24 T cell receptor beta chains were sequenced from one sample in a study of blood T cell repertoires in COVID-19. Profiled with immunoSEQ multiplex PCR; TCRdb holds only in-frame clones, not every one. The table lists about 130,000 clones, less than 90% of them singletons. The sequencing input was peripheral blood. Receptors were obtained from a man between 65 and 85 years old with acute or convalescent COVID-19.

The gene calls are TRBV3-1 (or the pseudogene TRBV3-2) and TRBJ1-2; maybe TRBD1 (5 bases). Germline V gives CDR1 LGHDT, CDR2 YNNKEL (reference sequence). This CDR3 region has 15 residues. The V end was cut by 0 bases, the J end by 8 bases, with 16 bases between. In DNA form, the CDR3 reads TGTGCCAGCAGCCAAGAATGGTGGCAGGGAGGCGGCTACACCTTC. Its protein product is CASSQEWWQGGGYTF.

This chain connects TRBV5-5 to TRBJ1-2, with D possibly TRBD1 on 6 matching bases. V dropped 4 bases and J dropped 3 bases, with 13 bases sitting between them. CDR3 length equals 14 residues. Germline CDR1 is SGHKS and CDR2 is YYEKEE (reference sequence). The CDR3 nucleotides are TGTGCCAGCAGCCCAGGGGCAGCAGACTATGGCTACACCTTC. Its translation is CASSPGAADYGYTF.

CDR3 protein: CASQRIAGIDTQYF. CDR3 DNA sequence: TGTGCCAGCCAAAGAATAGCGGGGATAGATACGCAGTATTTT. V gene TRBV5-6 combines with J gene TRBJ2-3; 8 bases agree with TRBD2. The V gene's germline CDR1 is SGHDT and CDR2 YYEEEE. V lost 7 bases to trimming and J lost 5 bases; unmatched junction nucleotides: 9. The CDR3 consists of 14 residues.

This clone is a singleton in its sample. V usage is TRBV5-4 and J usage is TRBJ1-6; perhaps TRBD1 as D (5 bases). Germline CDR1 reads SGHNT; CDR2 reads YYREEE (reference sequence). V was clipped by 0 bases and J by 10 bases, with 14 bases between them. This CDR3 is 15 amino acids long. CDR3 coding DNA: TGTGCCAGCAGCTTGGAGGCAGGGCCGAACTCACCCCTCCACTTT. It encodes CASSLEAGPNSPLHF. The full variable domain, completed using reference TRBV5-4 and TRBJ1-6, is ETGVTQSPTHLIKTRGQQVTLRCSSQSGHNTVSWYQQALGQGPQFIFQYYREEENGRGNFPPRFSGLQFPNYSSELNVNALELDDSALYLCASSLEAGPNSPLHFGNGTRLTVT.

The genes are TRBV20-1 and TRBJ2-7; D uncertain. Trimming shortened V by 3 bases and J by 6 bases, and 18 bases separated the two germline ends. CDR3 length equals 14 residues. The germline V gene encodes CDR1 DFQATT and CDR2 SNEGSKA (reference sequence). CDR3: CSASPPLWSTEQYF. The CDR3 coding sequence is TGCAGTGCTAGTCCCCCGTTGTGGAGTACCGAGCAGTACTTC.

This clone has only a few counts. The chain has TRBV7-9 and TRBJ2-5; possible D gene TRBD2, 5 bases. Germline V gives CDR1 SEHNR, CDR2 FQNEAQ (reference sequence). V gave up 5 bases and J gave up 4 bases, with 11 bases separating them. This CDR3 contains 13 residues. The CDR3 DNA follows: TGTGCCAGCAGCCCCTACGGAGGAGAGACCCAGTACTTC. It codes for CASSPYGGETQYF.

The chain recombines TRBV19 with TRBJ1-1; 12 bases agree with TRBD1. This CDR3 is built from 16 residues. Trimming cost V 6 bases and J 1 base; bases outside gene matches: 6. CDR1 and CDR2 from the germline V gene are LNHDA and SQIVND (reference sequence). Here the CDR3 reads CASRVGQGATNTEAFF. As DNA, the CDR3 is TGTGCCAGTAGGGTGGGACAGGGGGCAACGAACACTGAAGCTTTCTTT. Full variable domain (missing parts from reference TRBV19 and TRBJ1-1): DGGITQSPKYLFRKEGQNVTLSCEQNLNHDAMYWYRQDPGQGLRLIYYSQIVNDFQKGDIAEGYSVSREKKESFPLTVTSAQKNPTAFYLCASRVGQGATNTEAFFGQGTRLTVV.

The chain carries TRBV5-5 and TRBJ2-6; TRBD2 agrees at 9 bases. J was trimmed by 2 bases and V by 0 bases; bases with no gene match: 3. From germline, CDR1 is SGHKS and CDR2 YYEKEE (reference sequence). This CDR3 spans 17 amino acids. The CDR3 spells CASSLDSGGAGANVLTF. The CDR3 DNA is TGTGCCAGCAGCTTGGATAGCGGGGGAGCTGGGGCCAACGTCCTGACTTTC.

This sequence joins TRBV23-1 and TRBJ1-1, with 9 bases that match TRBD1. TRBV23-1 is filed as an ORF, its function uncertain. The CDR3 spans 17 residues. V lost 3 bases to trimming and J lost 4 bases; unmatched junction nucleotides: 12. The DNA of the CDR3 is TGCGCCAGCAGTCACCGATCCGCGGACAGGGGTTTCACTGAAGCTTTCTTT. As protein: CASSHRSADRGFTEAFF.

This clone has ten or more counts. The chain employs TRBV24-1 and TRBJ2-5; 8 nucleotides agree with TRBD1. CDR1 is KGHDR and CDR2 is SFDVKD in the germline V gene. This CDR3 has 13 amino acids. V was pared by 3 bases and J by 8 bases, with 4 bases of the junction left unmatched. The CDR3, as DNA: TGTGCCACCAGTGATACCAGGGGGCGAACCCAGTACTTC. Encoded protein: CATSDTRGRTQYF.

The chain recombines TRBV11-2 with TRBJ2-1; TRBD2 matches 12 bases. V trimming: 4 bases; J trimming: 8 bases; junction bases outside the gene matches: 6. Germline V gene sequence: CDR1 SGHAT, CDR2 FQNNGV. This CDR3 region has 15 residues. CDR3 sequence (DNA): TGTGCCAGCAGCTCGCTAGCGGGGGGGTTGGATGAGCAGTTCTTC. It codes for CASSSLAGGLDEQFF.

This chain uses TRBV10-3 with TRBJ2-2; 9 bases align to TRBD1. This CDR3 is 16 amino acids long. CDR1 and CDR2 from the germline V gene are ENHRY and SYGVKD. With 10 bases clipped from V and 3 bases from J, the junction kept 12 bases outside the gene matches. As DNA, the CDR3 is TGTGCCACCGGGGACAGGGTCAGGTTAGACACCGGGGAGCTGTTTTTT. Translation: CATGDRVRLDTGELFF.

This clone appeared a few times. CDR3 protein: CSVARSAGGSETQYF. In DNA form, the CDR3 reads TGCAGCGTTGCGCGCTCAGCGGGGGGCTCGGAGACCCAGTACTTC. The chain recombines TRBV29-1 with TRBJ2-5; 9 nucleotides line up with TRBD2. The CDR3 totals 15 residues. From germline, CDR1 is SQVTM and CDR2 ANQGSEA. The junction had 11 bases not matched to a gene; V was cut back by 4 bases and J by 5 bases.

This sequence joins TRBV7-2 and TRBJ2-5, with D possibly TRBD1 on 5 matching bases. Germline lookup yields CDR1 SGHTA and CDR2 FQGNSA. This CDR3 contains 14 residues. V was pared by 4 bases and J by 7 bases, with 16 bases between. CDR3 coding DNA: TGTGCCAGCAGCTCCCCCGCGGACAAGGGGACCCAGTACTTC. It is translated as CASSSPADKGTQYF.

The rearrangement links TRBV5-1 to TRBJ2-1; D is ambiguous. V gave up 1 base and J gave up 5 bases, with 13 bases separating them. The CDR3 is made up of 15 amino acids. CDR1 is SGHRS and CDR2 is YFSETQ in the germline V gene. CDR3 bases: TGCGCCAGCAGCTTGCACAGCCAACCCCACAATGAGCAGTTCTTC. This codes for CASSLHSQPHNEQFF. The full variable domain, with the rest looked up from reference TRBV5-1 and TRBJ2-1, is KAGVTQTPRYLIKTRGQQVTLSCSPISGHRSVSWYQQTPGQGLQFLFEYFSETQRNKGNFPGRFSGRQFSNSRSEMNVSTLELGDSALYLCASSLHSQPHNEQFFGPGTRLTVL.

The chain is built from TRBV11-3 and TRBJ2-7, with 10 bases that match TRBD1. Germline trimming cut 5 bases from V and 1 base from J; bases unmatched to any gene: 5. This CDR3 is built from 15 residues. Germline V CDR1 and CDR2: SGHNT, YENEEA. CDR3 in DNA: TGTGCCAGCAGCCTGCGACAGGGGGCTTCCTACGAGCAGTACTTC. Amino acids: CASSLRQGASYEQYF.

Concerning this clone itself: In the same sample, other DNA sequences code for this CDR3. The chain carries TRBV6-6 and TRBJ1-3, with TRBD1 as a possible D gene (5 bases). V was cut by 6 bases and J by 0 bases, with 9 bases left in between. This CDR3 region has 14 residues. The germline V gene encodes CDR1 MNHNY and CDR2 SVGAGI (reference sequence). CDR3 nucleotide sequence: TGTGCCAGCAGCAGCAGGGTCTCTGGAAACACCATATATTTT. Protein: CASSSRVSGNTIYF.

This clone occurred once. This chain links TRBV15 with TRBJ2-7, with 10 bases matching TRBD2. V lost 1 base, J lost 3 bases, and 9 bases stayed unmatched. CDR3 length equals 17 residues. Germline V gene lookup returns CDR1 LNHNV and CDR2 YYDKDF (reference sequence). The DNA for the CDR3 is TGTGCCACCAGCAGAGCGTTAGCGGGGGGAACCCACTACGAGCAGTACTTC. Its translation: CATSRALAGGTHYEQYF.

This clone was seen only once. The chain has TRBV27 and TRBJ2-7, with D possibly matching TRBD1 (6 bases). The V end lost 11 bases, the J end lost 5 bases, and 22 bases lay between the germline ends. Germline values: CDR1 MNHEY, CDR2 SMNVEV (reference sequence). The CDR3 runs 14 residues. The CDR3 nucleotides are TGTGCCGTCAGAGGGTGGGGGCGCGTAGACGAGCAGTACTTC. Residues: CAVRGWGRVDEQYF.

The chain has TRBV2 and TRBJ1-1; 9 bases fit TRBD1. V gave up 7 bases and J gave up 4 bases; unmatched junction bases: 7. This CDR3 contains 14 residues. Germline V CDR1 and CDR2: SNHLY, FYNNEI. This CDR3 is CASTRDRASTEAFF. The CDR3 DNA reads TGTGCCAGCACCCGGGACAGGGCGAGCACTGAAGCTTTCTTT.

This clone came up many times. The rearrangement joins TRBV27 to TRBJ2-1, with 9 positions matching TRBD2. The V gene's germline CDR1 is MNHEY and CDR2 SMNVEV (reference sequence). V trimming: 3 bases; J trimming: 9 bases; junction bases outside the gene matches: 6. CDR3 size: 14 residues. The CDR3 DNA is TGTGCCAGCAGTTTGCGGGGGGGATTTACTGAGCAGTTCTTC. This encodes CASSLRGGFTEQFF.

The chain combines TRBV12-3 or TRBV12-4 with TRBJ1-5, with D possibly being TRBD1 (5 bases). The CDR3 contains 13 residues. Trimming removed 5 bases at V and 6 bases at J, with 11 bases between. CDR3 sequence reads: CASSGGAAQPQHF. Here the CDR3 DNA reads TGTGCCAGCAGTGGCGGGGCTGCTCAGCCCCAGCATTTT.

This clone was seen only once. V is TRBV2 and J is TRBJ2-5, with no clear D. This CDR3 region has 15 residues. Germline V gene sequence: CDR1 SNHLY, CDR2 FYNNEI. V lost 5 bases and J lost 2, with 15 bases in between. CDR3 region: CASSHSGLSQETQYF. The CDR3 DNA reads as TGTGCCAGCAGTCACTCGGGTTTAAGTCAAGAGACCCAGTACTTC.

The CDR3 sequence: CSAFRVGGYTF. For the CDR3, the DNA is TGCAGTGCCTTCAGGGTTGGGGGCTACACCTTC. The chain has TRBV20-1 and TRBJ1-2, with D maybe TRBD1 (5 bases). Germline V lookup: CDR1 DFQATT, CDR2 SNEGSKA (reference sequence). Trimming took 6 bases from V and 8 from J, leaving 13 bases between them. This CDR3 contains 11 residues.